These T cell receptor beta chains were read from a single sample in a study of PD-1 blockade in classical Hodgkin lymphoma. Libraries were prepared by immunoSEQ multiplex PCR; TCRdb keeps only in-frame clonotypes and omits some of them. Of 4,400 or so clones in the sample, 87% were seen once. Sequencing was performed on CD4+ T cells from blood, taken at baseline. These receptors all come from a human donor with classical Hodgkin lymphoma. The CDR3 runs from the conserved cysteine through the conserved F or W. Each record gives: clone size, V gene, J gene, D gene, CDR3 protein, CDR3 DNA. D genes are given only for firm matches. The listing skips clone size in some rows; elsewhere it reads once, few, many or a size class.

>few|TRBV5-1|TRBJ1-6|.
CASSLLGVNSPLHF
TGCGCCAGCAGCTTGTTAGGGGTGAATTCACCCCTCCACTTT
>.|TRBV19|TRBJ2-5|TRBD1
CASSSDREVRETQYF
TGTGCCAGTAGCTCGGACAGGGAGGTGCGGGAGACCCAGTACTTC
>.|TRBV5-1|TRBJ2-3|.
CASRSFLGTDTQYF
TGCGCCAGTAGGTCGTTTTTGGGCACAGATACGCAGTATTTT
>.|TRBV6-5|TRBJ2-7|TRBD2
CASSRTSGYEQYF
TGTGCCAGCAGCAGGACTAGCGGGTACGAGCAGTACTTC
>.|TRBV2|TRBJ1-6|.
CASSVRGRGSYNSPLHF
TGTGCCAGCAGTGTCAGGGGTCGTGGCTCCTATAATTCACCCCTCCACTTT
>.|TRBV5-1|TRBJ2-5|TRBD1
CASSLSGQGGETQYF
TGCGCCAGCAGCTTAAGTGGACAGGGAGGAGAGACCCAGTACTTC
>.|TRBV29-1|TRBJ1-1|.
CSVFRDRDTEAFF
TGCAGCGTGTTCCGGGACCGAGACACTGAAGCTTTCTTT
>few|TRBV7-9|TRBJ2-3|TRBD2
CASRHPIAGSTDTQYF
TGTGCCAGCAGACACCCCATAGCGGGGTCCACAGATACGCAGTATTTT
>.|TRBV5-1|TRBJ2-7|.
CASSLLTDSYEQYF
TGCGCCAGCAGCTTGTTGACAGACTCCTACGAGCAGTACTTC
>.|TRBV6-5|TRBJ2-7|.
CASSYLRGLTYEQYF
TGTGCCAGCAGTTATCTGCGGGGCCTGACTTACGAGCAGTACTTC
>.|TRBV5-4|TRBJ2-3|.
CAAQLIRRRDTQYF
TGTGCCGCCCAGCTTATACGGAGGCGTGATACGCAGTATTTT
>.|TRBV6-5|TRBJ2-3|TRBD1
CASSGTGSTDTQYF
TGTGCCAGCAGTGGGACAGGTAGCACAGATACGCAGTATTTT
>.|TRBV30|TRBJ1-1|.
CAWSGPFPRESSEAFF
TGTGCCTGGAGTGGTCCGTTTCCCAGGGAATCCTCTGAAGCTTTCTTT
>.|TRBV10-3|TRBJ1-5|.
CAISRGNQPQHF
TGTGCCATCAGTCGCGGTAATCAGCCCCAGCATTTT
>.|TRBV6-6|TRBJ1-5|.
CASSYSGGLSNQPQHF
TGTGCCAGCAGTTACTCGGGGGGGTTGAGCAATCAGCCCCAGCATTTT
>.|TRBV25-1|TRBJ1-1|.
CASIGTLNTEAFF
TGTGCCAGCATCGGGACCCTGAACACTGAAGCTTTCTTT
>.|TRBV7-9|TRBJ1-6|TRBD1
CASSHIKTGTVGSPLHF
TGTGCCAGCAGCCACATTAAGACAGGGACTGTAGGATCACCCCTCCACTTT
>.|TRBV5-1|TRBJ2-3|TRBD1
CASSPGQGSTDTQYF
TGCGCCAGCAGCCCCGGACAGGGGTCGACAGATACGCAGTATTTT
>.|TRBV5-1|TRBJ2-2|.
CASSLVGQMGTGELFF
TGCGCCAGCAGCTTGGTAGGACAGATGGGCACCGGGGAGCTGTTTTTT
>.|TRBV5-1|TRBJ2-3|.
CASSLARDTDTQYF
TGCGCCAGCAGCTTGGCCAGGGACACAGATACGCAGTATTTT
>.|TRBV12-5|TRBJ2-7|.
CASGLVSLIRVPYEQYF
TGTGCTAGTGGTTTGGTAAGCCTTATAAGGGTTCCCTACGAGCAGTACTTC
>.|TRBV19|TRBJ2-3|TRBD2
CASTRTRGDTQYF
TGTGCCAGTACTCGGACTAGGGGTGATACGCAGTATTTT
>.|TRBV5-1|TRBJ1-2|TRBD1
CASSLSGTAIYGYTF
TGCGCCAGCAGCTTATCTGGGACAGCTATCTATGGCTACACCTTC
>.|TRBV10-1|TRBJ2-1|TRBD1
CASSQNRGLYNEQFF
TGCGCCAGCAGTCAAAACAGGGGGCTCTACAATGAGCAGTTCTTC
>.|TRBV6-5|TRBJ2-5|TRBD2
CASSYSPGGGKETQYF
TGTGCCAGCAGTTACTCGCCCGGGGGGGGGAAGGAGACCCAGTACTTC
>.|TRBV7-2|TRBJ1-4|.
CASSLQQSSEKLFF
TGTGCCAGCAGCTTACAACAGAGTTCTGAAAAACTGTTTTTT
>.|TRBV28|TRBJ2-3|.
CASGAAARTSSTDTQYF
TGTGCCAGCGGGGCAGCGGCTAGGACCTCTAGCACAGATACGCAGTATTTT
>.|TRBV19|TRBJ1-1|.
CASDSGTSRAGNTEAFF
TGTGCCAGCGACTCCGGGACATCCAGGGCGGGGAACACTGAAGCTTTCTTT
>.|TRBV4-1|TRBJ1-2|.
CASSQGTPYGYTF
TGCGCCAGCAGCCAAGGAACCCCCTATGGCTACACCTTC
>.|TRBV10-3|TRBJ2-7|.
CAISGASSYEQYF
TGTGCCATCAGTGGGGCTAGCTCCTACGAGCAGTACTTC
>.|TRBV5-1|TRBJ1-5|.
CASSLGRLGEPQHF
TGCGCCAGCAGCTTGGGGAGGTTGGGAGAGCCCCAGCATTTT
>.|TRBV11-2|TRBJ1-4|.
CASSPSWRDEKLFF
TGTGCCAGCAGCCCAAGCTGGAGGGATGAAAAACTGTTTTTT
>.|TRBV7-9|TRBJ1-2|.
CASSRYDANYGYTF
TGTGCCAGCAGCCGCTATGATGCTAACTATGGCTACACCTTC
>.|TRBV10-2|TRBJ2-7|TRBD1
CASSTGGYEQYF
TGCGCCAGCAGTACAGGGGGCTACGAGCAGTACTTC
>.|TRBV7-6|TRBJ1-6|.
CASSSTGRGFGNSPLHF
TGTGCCAGCAGTTCAACGGGTAGGGGATTCGGAAATTCACCCCTCCACTTT
>.|TRBV5-1|TRBJ2-2|TRBD1
CASSLEGATGELFF
TGCGCCAGCAGCTTGGAGGGGGCCACCGGGGAGCTGTTTTTT
>.|TRBV2|TRBJ2-7|TRBD1
CASIGNRDRSYEQYF
TGTGCCAGCATTGGCAACCGGGACAGGTCCTACGAGCAGTACTTC
>.|TRBV7-2|TRBJ2-7|.
CASSLNGFTYEQYF
TGTGCCAGCAGCTTAAACGGCTTCACCTACGAGCAGTACTTC
>.|TRBV10-3|TRBJ1-5|TRBD1
CAISDTGGNQPQHF
TGTGCCATCAGTGATACAGGGGGGAATCAGCCCCAGCATTTT
>.|TRBV11-2|TRBJ1-1|.
CASSWPGPFTLGLRTEAFF
TGTGCCAGCAGCTGGCCAGGGCCCTTTACACTGGGGCTTCGCACTGAAGCTTTCTTT
>.|TRBV7-9|TRBJ1-1|.
CASSYSGGTEAFF
TGTGCCAGCAGCTACTCGGGTGGCACTGAAGCTTTCTTT
>.|TRBV5-1|TRBJ2-1|.
CASSVNREYNEQFF
TGCGCCAGCAGCGTCAACAGGGAATACAATGAGCAGTTCTTC
>.|TRBV5-1|TRBJ2-7|.
CASSLPSPDSSEQYF
TGCGCCAGCAGCCTTCCCTCACCCGACTCTAGCGAGCAGTACTTC
>once|TRBV5-4|TRBJ2-5|.
CAGHSGAEETQYF
TGTGCCGGTCATTCAGGGGCTGAGGAGACCCAGTACTTC